Below are 25 T cell receptor beta chains sequenced from a single sample in a study of vaccination effects on CD4 cells after COVID-19. Within the ViraFEST assay, antigen-specific CD4+ T cells underwent expansion with viral peptide pools prior to sequencing. Isolating CD4+ T cells followed around nine days of culture. The participants, recipients of two vaccine doses, got either BNT162b2 or mRNA-1273. Libraries were prepared by immunoSEQ multiplex PCR; TCRdb keeps only in-frame clonotypes and omits some of them. Of 40,000 to 50,000 clones detected, around 74% appear once; the ten largest clones hold around 16%. What these receptors recognize is not known. The sequencing here drew on CD4+ T cells from PBMCs cultured with HCoV-OC43 spike peptides, taken after COVID-19 vaccination. As for subset: HCoV-OC43 spike overlapping peptide pool stimulation. Receptors originate from a human donor who received a COVID-19 vaccine.

V gene TRBV4-1 combines with J gene TRBJ1-2; D remains unclear. Germline V gene lookup returns CDR1 MGHRA and CDR2 YSYEKL. Trimming pared 1 base from V and 5 bases from J, leaving 14 bases between. The CDR3 totals 15 residues. CDR3 amino acids: CASSQVPGSNYGYTF. Here the CDR3 DNA reads TGCGCCAGCAGCCAAGTACCTGGGTCGAATTATGGCTACACCTTC.

This chain links TRBV5-4 with TRBJ1-1; a weak D match, TRBD1 (5 bases). The germline CDR1 and CDR2 sequences are SGHNT and YYREEE (reference sequence). This CDR3 is 15 amino acids long. Trimming took 2 bases from V and 6 from J, leaving 17 bases between them. The CDR3 spells CASSLTNRRSAEAFF. In nucleotides, the CDR3 is TGTGCCAGCAGCTTAACGAACAGGAGGTCGGCTGAAGCTTTCTTT.

This clone was found a few times. The rearrangement uses TRBV2 and TRBJ1-4; D unresolved. CDR3 length: 12 residues. Trimming pared 9 bases from V and 5 bases from J, leaving 10 bases between. From germline, CDR1 is SNHLY and CDR2 FYNNEI. CDR3 sequence reads: CASLGPNEKLFF. In DNA form, the CDR3 reads TGTGCCAGTCTCGGACCCAATGAAAAACTGTTTTTT. Filled out from reference TRBV2 and TRBJ1-4, the complete variable domain reads EPEVTQTPSHQVTQMGQEVILRCVPISNHLYFYWYRQILGQKVEFLVSFYNNEISEKSEIFDDQFSVERPDGSNFTLKIRSTKLEDSAMYFCASLGPNEKLFFGSGTQLSVL.

V and J are TRBV19 and TRBJ2-3, with a tentative D call TRBD2 (6 bases). CDR1 and CDR2 from the germline V gene are LNHDA and SQIVND (reference sequence). Trimming pared 1 base from V and 2 bases from J, leaving 16 bases between. The CDR3 totals 17 residues. Here the CDR3 DNA reads TGTGCCAGTAGTATAGGGTGGGCTAGCGAGCACACAGATACGCAGTATTTT. This codes for CASSIGWASEHTDTQYF.

This rearrangement joins TRBV7-9 to TRBJ2-2; the D is unclear. Deletions cut 1 base from V and 6 bases from J, with 9 bases between. The CDR3 has 14 amino acids. Germline V gives CDR1 SEHNR, CDR2 FQNEAQ (reference sequence). The CDR3 reads CASSLVVFAGELFF. CDR3 DNA sequence: TGTGCCAGCAGCTTAGTGGTGTTCGCCGGGGAGCTGTTTTTT.

This clone has only a few counts. The chain joins TRBV5-4 to TRBJ1-2; the D gene is possibly TRBD1 (5 bases). Germline values: CDR1 SGHNT, CDR2 YYREEE (reference sequence). V was pared by 3 bases and J by 4 bases, with 13 bases between. There are 14 residues in the CDR3. The CDR3, as DNA: TGTGCCAGCAGCTCAACAGGCCGGAGCTATGGCTACACCTTC. This encodes CASSSTGRSYGYTF.

The CDR3 spells CASSLVPGGDYGYTF. CDR3 nucleotides: TGCGCCAGCAGCTTGGTCCCGGGGGGGGACTATGGCTACACCTTC. The chain employs TRBV5-1 and TRBJ1-2; weak D call: TRBD1 (5 bases). There are 15 residues in the CDR3. Germline V gene sequence: CDR1 SGHRS, CDR2 YFSETQ. Deletions cut 0 bases from V and 3 bases from J, with 12 bases between.

This chain connects TRBV9 to TRBJ2-1; TRBD2 agrees at 13 bases. After removal of 2 bases from V and 2 bases from J, the junction contained 1 base not matched to a gene. Germline CDR1 and CDR2: SGDLS and YYNGEE. The CDR3 consists of 16 residues. The CDR3 nucleotides read TGTGCCAGCAGCGTGACTAGCGGGGGGACCTACAATGAGCAGTTCTTC. This encodes CASSVTSGGTYNEQFF.

This chain connects TRBV5-1 to TRBJ2-7; no definite D call. The CDR3 covers 13 residues. CDR1 and CDR2 (germline): SGHRS, YFSETQ. V lost 5 bases, J lost 5 bases, and 14 bases lay in between. The CDR3 sequence is CASSYARFDEQYF. In DNA, the CDR3 is TGCGCCAGCAGTTACGCTAGGTTTGACGAGCAGTACTTC.

The chain links TRBV5-8 to TRBJ1-3; D not certain. Trimming pared 2 bases from V and 2 bases from J, leaving 8 bases between. Germline V gives CDR1 SGHTS, CDR2 YDEGEE. This CDR3 region has 14 residues. CDR3 DNA sequence: TGTGCCAGCAGCTTCCCAGAGCCTGGAAACACCATATATTTT. Residues: CASSFPEPGNTIYF.

The rearrangement links TRBV18 to TRBJ1-2; possibly TRBD1 for D (5 bases). Trimming pared 3 bases from V and 0 bases from J, leaving 11 bases between. This CDR3 is built from 15 residues. The germline gives CDR1 KGHSH, CDR2 LQKENI. The CDR3 DNA reads TGTGCCAGCTCACCTGGGACCGGCCCTAACTATGGCTACACCTTC. This encodes CASSPGTGPNYGYTF.

The V call is TRBV5-1, the J call TRBJ2-3, with D possibly being TRBD2 (6 bases). Per germline, CDR1 SGHRS and CDR2 YFSETQ. The CDR3 has 16 residues. Trimming left V 1 base short and J 0 bases short, with 12 bases between. The CDR3 coding sequence is TGCGCCAGCAGCTTGTCCGGGACTTCTAGCACAGATACGCAGTATTTT. Its translation is CASSLSGTSSTDTQYF.

A few counts support this clone. The rearrangement uses TRBV6-6 and TRBJ2-1; a weak D match, TRBD2 (6 bases). This CDR3 is built from 14 residues. Germline CDR1 and CDR2: MNHNY and SVGAGI (reference sequence). Trimming shortened V by 6 bases and J by 3 bases, and 12 bases separated the two germline ends. The DNA of the CDR3 is TGTGCCAGCAGGGAGGGCTCCAACTACAATGAGCAGTTCTTC. Translation: CASREGSNYNEQFF.

This clone was recorded once. The chain uses TRBV3-1 (or the pseudogene TRBV3-2) and TRBJ2-7; D possibly corresponds to TRBD2 (5 bases). Trimming cost V 0 bases and J 5 bases, with 11 bases left between them. This CDR3 contains 14 residues. The V gene's germline CDR1 is LGHDT and CDR2 YNNKEL (reference sequence). The CDR3 coding sequence is TGTGCCAGCAGCCAAGACCGTTTGCGGGACGAGCAGTACTTC. The encoded protein is CASSQDRLRDEQYF.

This chain connects TRBV18 to TRBJ2-5, with D possibly being TRBD2 (5 bases). CDR1 is KGHSH and CDR2 is LQKENI in the germline V gene. This CDR3 has 14 residues. V was trimmed by 3 bases and J by 1 base, leaving 9 bases between them. The CDR3 DNA is TGTGCCAGCTCACCTGAGGGTATCCAAGAGACCCAGTACTTC. Translating it yields CASSPEGIQETQYF.

V and J are TRBV30 and TRBJ2-5, with D tentatively TRBD1 (6 bases). The length of the CDR3 is 13 residues. Trimming cost V 2 bases and J 5 bases, with 12 bases left between them. Germline V gene sequence: CDR1 GTSNPN, CDR2 SVGIG (reference sequence). CDR3 residues: CAWSLQGLETQYF. As DNA, the CDR3 is TGTGCCTGGAGTTTGCAGGGGTTGGAGACCCAGTACTTC.

The chain couples TRBV19 to TRBJ1-1; D not resolved. V lost 7 bases to trimming and J lost 0 bases, with 12 bases between them. The CDR3 has 14 amino acids. The germline V gene encodes CDR1 LNHDA and CDR2 SQIVND (reference sequence). This CDR3 reads CASTEASLNTEAFF. As DNA, the CDR3 is TGTGCCAGTACGGAAGCCTCTTTGAACACTGAAGCTTTCTTT.

This chain uses TRBV29-1 with TRBJ2-5, with D unclear. Germline V gives CDR1 SQVTM, CDR2 ANQGSEA. CDR3 length: 12 residues. V was pared by 4 bases and J by 5 bases, with 11 bases between. Written as DNA, the CDR3 is TGCAGCGTTGTTTGGTACGACGAGACCCAGTACTTC. This encodes CSVVWYDETQYF.

The chain employs TRBV12-3 or TRBV12-4 and TRBJ2-7; D not resolved. CDR3 length: 13 amino acids. Trimming removed 10 bases at V and 3 bases at J, with 16 bases between. CDR3 coding DNA: TGTGCCACTCTGCCCCACAGATACTACGAGCAGTACTTC. The encoded protein is CATLPHRYYEQYF.

This clone has just a few counts. The rearrangement joins TRBV2 to TRBJ1-5; a possible D gene is TRBD1 (6 bases). CDR3 length equals 14 residues. Germline V gene sequence: CDR1 SNHLY, CDR2 FYNNEI. Trimming took off 1 base at V and 5 bases at J, with 9 bases between the two ends. CDR3 nucleotide sequence: TGTGCCAGCAGTGAAGGGACAGAATATCAGCCCCAGCATTTT. It codes for CASSEGTEYQPQHF.

This clone was counted only a few times. This sequence joins TRBV3-1 (or the pseudogene TRBV3-2) and TRBJ1-4, with D perhaps matching TRBD1 (5 bases). V was trimmed by 6 bases and J by 2 bases, leaving 13 bases between them. Germline CDR1 reads LGHDT; CDR2 reads YNNKEL (reference sequence). The CDR3 covers 15 residues. The DNA for the CDR3 is TGTGCCAGCAGTTTTGCCCGGGGCACTAATGAAAAACTGTTTTTT. Amino acid sequence: CASSFARGTNEKLFF.

V gene TRBV3-1 (or the pseudogene TRBV3-2) combines with J gene TRBJ1-2, with D unresolved. V was clipped by 1 base and J by 7 bases, with 10 bases between them. This CDR3 is 13 amino acids long. The germline gives CDR1 LGHDT, CDR2 YNNKEL (reference sequence). CDR3 coding DNA: TGTGCCAGCAGCCAAGTCAGCCACGGTGGCTACACCTTC. Translated: CASSQVSHGGYTF.

The J gene is TRBJ1-4, the V gene TRBV3-1 (or the pseudogene TRBV3-2), with no clear D. The CDR3 has 14 residues. Trimming took 0 bases from V and 5 from J, leaving 7 bases between them. Germline CDR1 LGHDT, CDR2 YNNKEL (reference sequence). The CDR3: CASSQEGFNEKLFF. The CDR3 bases are TGTGCCAGCAGCCAAGAAGGGTTCAATGAAAAACTGTTTTTT.

The chain recombines TRBV6-2 or TRBV6-3 with TRBJ2-1; TRBD1 is a possible D gene (6 bases). Germline assignment: CDR1 MNHEY and CDR2 SVGEGT. The CDR3 is made up of 15 amino acids. V gave up 5 bases and J gave up 8 bases, with 19 bases separating them. In nucleotides, the CDR3 is TGTGCCAGCAGTCACCCTTCACAGGGTTTCTATGAGCAGTTCTTC. Translating gives CASSHPSQGFYEQFF.

V is TRBV19 and J is TRBJ1-1, with TRBD1 as a possible D gene (5 bases). Trimming took 5 bases from V and 3 from J, leaving 13 bases between them. The CDR3 totals 14 residues. Germline CDR1 reads LNHDA; CDR2 reads SQIVND (reference sequence). The CDR3 reads CASSPRGAYTEAFF. In nucleotides, the CDR3 is TGTGCCAGTAGTCCCCGCGGGGCGTACACTGAAGCTTTCTTT. Variable domain in full (rest from reference TRBV19 and TRBJ1-1): DGGITQSPKYLFRKEGQNVTLSCEQNLNHDAMYWYRQDPGQGLRLIYYSQIVNDFQKGDIAEGYSVSREKKESFPLTVTSAQKNPTAFYLCASSPRGAYTEAFFGQGTRLTVV.